The next 4 T cell receptor beta chains were all read from a single sample in a study of cytomegalovirus exposure and HLA in healthy donors. The PCR contained 60 Vbeta and 13 Jbeta primers. Sequencing was performed with immunoSEQ multiplex PCR; in TCRdb, only in-frame clones are kept and a portion is missing. The table lists 150,000 to 200,000 clones, 78% of them singletons. Sequencing was performed on PBMCs. These receptors all stem from a woman in her twenties or thirties in good health and CMV-seropositive.

As concerns this clone: Other DNA sequences in this specimen translate into the identical CDR3. The chain is built from TRBV7-8 and TRBJ2-7; D remains ambiguous. The CDR3 totals 14 residues. Germline V gene sequence: CDR1 SGHVS, CDR2 FQNEAQ. V lost 0 bases to trimming and J lost 0 bases, with 6 bases between them. This CDR3 reads CASSLAGGSYEQYF. CDR3 coding DNA: TGTGCCAGCAGCTTAGCTGGCGGCTCCTACGAGCAGTACTTC. Using reference TRBV7-8 and TRBJ2-7 for the parts outside the CDR3, the full variable domain is GAGVSQSPRYKVAKRGQDVALRCDPISGHVSLFWYQQALGQGPEFLTYFQNEAQLDKSGLPSDRFFAERPEGSVSTLKIQRTQQEDSAVYLCASSLAGGSYEQYFGPGTRLTVT.

This chain links TRBV15 with TRBJ2-3, with D tentatively TRBD1 (5 bases). Germline-derived CDR1 and CDR2 are LNHNV and YYDKDF (reference sequence). CDR3 size: 14 residues. Trimming took off 5 bases at V and 3 bases at J, with 12 bases between the two ends. CDR3 sequence reads: CATSPRVGTDTQYF. The CDR3 region has the DNA TGTGCCACCAGCCCCAGGGTAGGGACAGATACGCAGTATTTT.

The rearrangement uses TRBV7-6 and TRBJ2-7; TRBD1 might be the D (6 bases). V lost 2 bases, J lost 4 bases, and 9 bases lay in between. The CDR3 is 13 residues long. Germline CDR1 SGHVS, CDR2 FNYEAQ. The CDR3 DNA is TGTGCCAGCAGCTTACGAGGGGGATACGAGCAGTACTTC. Encoded protein: CASSLRGGYEQYF. The full variable domain, in which reference TRBV7-6 and TRBJ2-7 provide the parts outside the CDR3, is GAGVSQSPRYKVTKRGQDVALRCDPISGHVSLYWYRQALGQGPEFLTYFNYEAQQDKSGLPNDRFSAERPEGSISTLTIQRTEQRDSAMYRCASSLRGGYEQYFGPGTRLTVT.

The rearrangement joins TRBV27 to TRBJ2-3; possible D gene TRBD2, 6 bases. The CDR3 runs to 14 residues. Trimming shortened V by 2 bases and J by 5 bases, and 11 bases separated the two germline ends. In germline, CDR1 is MNHEY, CDR2 SMNVEV (reference sequence). Here the CDR3 DNA reads TGTGCCAGCAGTTTAGGAGGGGTGGGAGATACGCAGTATTTT. Translating gives CASSLGGVGDTQYF.